A few counts support the clone carrying this T cell receptor (beta chain). Its target is unknown. Profiled with immunoSEQ multiplex PCR; TCRdb holds only in-frame clones, not every one. Of under 150,000 clones detected, nearly 90% appear once; the ten largest clones hold roughly 5.2%. The data are from a study of T cell responses to AZD1222 COVID-19 vaccine. Study observations and caveats: Females made up more of the donors, who were largely white British, and clonal diversity may have come out too low. Repertoire collection took place solely once the T cell response had peaked.

Germline CDR1 GTSNPN, CDR2 SVGIG (reference sequence). The CDR3 is made up of 13 amino acids. Trimming cost V 4 bases and J 10 bases, with 14 bases left between them. The sequence was collected from an adult who received the AZD1222 COVID-19 vaccine. Here the sequenced sample was peripheral blood, taken 28 days after the second AZD1222 dose. The V and J genes are TRBV30 and TRBJ1-6; maybe TRBD1 (5 bases). The DNA of the CDR3 is TGTGCCTGGAACGTTGGGGGAGAATCACCCCTCCACTTT. It yields the protein CAWNVGGESPLHF. Combining the CDR3 with reference TRBV30 and TRBJ1-6 gives the whole variable domain SQTIHQWPATLVQPVGSPLSLECTVEGTSNPNLYWYRQAAGRGLQLLFYSVGIGQISSEVPQNLSASRPQDRQFILSSKKLLLSDSGFYLCAWNVGGESPLHFGNGTRLTVT.